What follows describes a single T cell receptor beta chain. Its antigen is unknown. The sample holds no much larger clone one base away, and base qualities are not on file. This sample is part of a study of T cell responses to AZD1222 COVID-19 vaccine (dated by TCRdb to 2020 to 2023). Background on the whole study: AZD1222 recipients whose second dose came at about 4 weeks and those whose second dose came at about 12 weeks were combined into one group, since spike-specific TCR depth and breadth did not differ between the two schedules. A total of around 240 trial participants underwent TCR sequencing, of whom around 200 received two doses of AZD1222 and about 25 received two doses of the MenACWY control vaccine. Enrollment into the trials was organized by age into subgroups of 18-55, 56-69 and 70-plus years, and those subgroups contained around 150, 28 and 57 TCR-sequenced participants, respectively. What the study reported, not specific to this receptor: Because no day 14 peak-response samples were available, repertoires were characterized only after the peak T cell response. CD4 TCRs associated with the vaccine covered the entire spike protein, and the dominant responses were in regions 160-218 and 743-854. Reportedly, close to half of the unique spike-specific TCRs recognized epitopes lying outside the regions that are mutated in the B.1.351 and B.1.1.7 variants. In the small 56-69-year group, the increase in depth fell short of significance, most likely because of low power. After two AZD1222 doses, both the breadth and the depth of spike-specific TCRs were significantly higher than at day 0 and than in MenACWY recipients. Most participants were white British and females outnumbered males, and the authors suggested that clonal diversity may have been underestimated. Conclusions about previously exposed vaccinees are limited, since just 6 or 7 AZD1222 recipients were seropositive for SARS-CoV-2 at baseline.

Per the publication, the time point label means: baseline before first vaccination. Vaccinee samples were obtained from the UK trials COV001 and COV002, which included a single-blind randomized controlled phase 2/3 trial of AZD1222 (ChAdOx1 nCoV-19) in healthy adults. Trial participant PBMC samples were collected at day 0 and day 28 after the second dose for TCRbeta chain sequencing. The junction carries 23 bases between V and J, which are trimmed by 4 bases and 11 bases respectively. In the germline V gene, CDR1 corresponds to SQVTM and CDR2 to ANQGSEA. Including cysteine and phenylalanine, the CDR3 has 15 amino acids. The retained sequence is limited to the CDR3, 45 bases, with the frame set at the first base. The CDR3 regions of human TCRbeta chains were subjected to immunosequencing. The study's own analysis went as follows. TCRs in the repertoires were matched against a reference library of SARS-CoV-2-specific TCRs that had been generated with the MIRA antigen-specificity platform. Breadth was defined as the fraction of unique TCRs that were SARS-CoV-2-associated, and depth was defined as the fraction of total T cells that were SARS-CoV-2-associated. Using the MIRA data, each spike-specific TCR was mapped to the spike region that the TCR reacts to and placed in a CD4 or CD8 class. Log10-transformed breadth and depth values were compared by one-way ANOVA with Sidak's multiple comparisons tests. TCRdb carries this immuneACCESS record with in-frame sequences only. Its versions omit some clonotypes, under half of them owing to an unresolved V gene in the studies checked, with the rest unexplained. V, J and clone size were drawn from that table, and D and trimming were deduced from the DNA. This sample has about 150,000 clones in its table, and approximately 85% of those were observed once. The top ten hold around 7.8% of the sample.

The sequence came from an adult in good health. Source: peripheral blood, taken on day 0 of AZD1222 vaccination. This chain is built from TRBV29-1 and TRBJ1-4; the best D guess is TRBD1, with 6 bases matching. The CDR3 reads as follows: CSVGDGAGAAGKLFF. The nucleotide sequence reads TGCAGCGTTGGGGATGGAGCAGGGGCGGCGGGGAAACTGTTTTTT.